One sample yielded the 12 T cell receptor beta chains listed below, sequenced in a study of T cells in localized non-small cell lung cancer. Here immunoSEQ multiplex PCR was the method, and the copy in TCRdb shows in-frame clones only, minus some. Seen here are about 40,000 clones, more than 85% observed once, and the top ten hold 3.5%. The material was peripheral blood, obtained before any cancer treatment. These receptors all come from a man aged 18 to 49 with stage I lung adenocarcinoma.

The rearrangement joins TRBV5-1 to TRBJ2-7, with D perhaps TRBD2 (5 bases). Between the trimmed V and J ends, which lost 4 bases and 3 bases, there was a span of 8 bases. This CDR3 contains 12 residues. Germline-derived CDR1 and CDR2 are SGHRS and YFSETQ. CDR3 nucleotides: TGCGCCAGCAGCAGCGGCTTCTACGAGCAGTACTTC. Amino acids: CASSSGFYEQYF.

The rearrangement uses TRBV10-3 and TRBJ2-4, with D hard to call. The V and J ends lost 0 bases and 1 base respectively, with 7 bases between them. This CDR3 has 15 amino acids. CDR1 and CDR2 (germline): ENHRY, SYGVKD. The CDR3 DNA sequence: TGTGCCATCAGTGAGTCAGGCTCCGCCAAAAACATTCAGTACTTC. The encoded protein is CAISESGSAKNIQYF.

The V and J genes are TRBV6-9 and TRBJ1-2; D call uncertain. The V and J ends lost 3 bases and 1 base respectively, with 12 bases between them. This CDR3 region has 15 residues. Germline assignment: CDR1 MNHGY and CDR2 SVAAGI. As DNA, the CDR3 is TGTGCCAGCAGTTACTCGACGGCGGATAACTATGGCTACACCTTC. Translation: CASSYSTADNYGYTF.

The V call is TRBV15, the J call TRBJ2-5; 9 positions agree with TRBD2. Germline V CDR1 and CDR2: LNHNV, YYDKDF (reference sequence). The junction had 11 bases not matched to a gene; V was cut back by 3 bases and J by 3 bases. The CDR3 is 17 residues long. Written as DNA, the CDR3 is TGTGCCACCAGCAGTGACAGCGGGGGGCGGTCCAAAGAGACCCAGTACTTC. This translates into CATSSDSGGRSKETQYF.

CDR3 protein: CASSRGRGSYEQYF. CDR3 nucleotides: TGTGCCAGTAGTAGGGGCAGGGGATCCTACGAGCAGTACTTC. This chain uses TRBV19 with TRBJ2-7; the D gene is possibly TRBD1 (6 bases). The germline gives CDR1 LNHDA, CDR2 SQIVND (reference sequence). The length of the CDR3 is 14 residues. Between the trimmed V and J ends, which lost 4 bases and 1 base, there was a span of 11 bases.

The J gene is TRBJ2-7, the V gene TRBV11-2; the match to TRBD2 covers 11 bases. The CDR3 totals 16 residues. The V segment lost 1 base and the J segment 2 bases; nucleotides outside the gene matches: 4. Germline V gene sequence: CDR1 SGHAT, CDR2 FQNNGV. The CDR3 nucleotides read TGTGCCAGCAGCTTAGCTCCTAGCGGGGGGCCCTACGAGCAGTACTTC. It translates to CASSLAPSGGPYEQYF.

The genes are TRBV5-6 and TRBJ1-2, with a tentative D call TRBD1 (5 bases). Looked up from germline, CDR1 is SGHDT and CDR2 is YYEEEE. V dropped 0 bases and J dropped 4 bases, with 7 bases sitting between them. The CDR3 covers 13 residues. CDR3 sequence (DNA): TGTGCCAGCAGCTTGGGACAGACCTATGGCTACACCTTC. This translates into CASSLGQTYGYTF.

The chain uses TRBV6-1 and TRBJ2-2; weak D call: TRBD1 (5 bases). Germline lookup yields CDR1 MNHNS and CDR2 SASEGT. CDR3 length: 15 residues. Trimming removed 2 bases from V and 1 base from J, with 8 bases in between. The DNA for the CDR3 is TGTGCCAGCAGTGAAAGGGGTTGGAACACCGGGGAGCTGTTTTTT. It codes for CASSERGWNTGELFF.

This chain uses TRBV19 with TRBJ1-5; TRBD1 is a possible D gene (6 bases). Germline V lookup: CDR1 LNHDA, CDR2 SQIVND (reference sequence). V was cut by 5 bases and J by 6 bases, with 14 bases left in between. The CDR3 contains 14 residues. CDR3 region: CASSLQGMGQPQHF. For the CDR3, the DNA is TGTGCCAGTAGTTTGCAGGGGATGGGTCAGCCCCAGCATTTT.

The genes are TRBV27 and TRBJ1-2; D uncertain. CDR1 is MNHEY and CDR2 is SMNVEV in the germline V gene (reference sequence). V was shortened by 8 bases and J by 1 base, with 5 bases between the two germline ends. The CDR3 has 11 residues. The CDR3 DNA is TGTGCCAGCGGGTTTAACTATGGCTACACCTTC. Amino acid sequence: CASGFNYGYTF.

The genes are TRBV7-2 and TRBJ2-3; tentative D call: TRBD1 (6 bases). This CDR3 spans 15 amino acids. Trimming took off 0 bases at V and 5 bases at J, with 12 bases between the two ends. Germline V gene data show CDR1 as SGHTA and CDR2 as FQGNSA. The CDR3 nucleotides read TGTGCCAGCAGCTTAGCCCAGGGCAGGGGAGATACGCAGTATTTT. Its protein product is CASSLAQGRGDTQYF. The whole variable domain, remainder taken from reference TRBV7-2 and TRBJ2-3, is GAGVSQSPSNKVTEKGKDVELRCDPISGHTALYWYRQSLGQGLEFLIYFQGNSAPDKSGLPSDRFSAERTGGSVSTLTIQRTQQEDSAVYLCASSLAQGRGDTQYFGPGTRLTVL.

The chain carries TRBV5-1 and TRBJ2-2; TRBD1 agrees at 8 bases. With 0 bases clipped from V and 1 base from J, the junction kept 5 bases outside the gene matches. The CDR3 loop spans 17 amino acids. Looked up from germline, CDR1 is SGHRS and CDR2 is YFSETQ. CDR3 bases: TGCGCCAGCAGCTTGGCAGGGGGCGGACAGAACACCGGGGAGCTGTTTTTT. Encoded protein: CASSLAGGGQNTGELFF.